Below are 10 T cell receptor beta chains sequenced from a single sample in a study of technical replicates of blood from several donors. Profiling relied on immunoSEQ multiplex PCR, and the TCRdb table lists in-frame clones only, not all of them. Of about 79,000 clones in the sample, 85% to 95% are singletons; the top ten hold 0.26%. Sequenced input: T cells isolated from PBMCs. Every receptor here comes from a human donor in good health.

CDR3 amino acids: CASSPTRIAGQETQYF. Written as DNA, the CDR3 is TGTGCCAGCAGCCCCACGAGGATAGCGGGACAAGAGACCCAGTACTTC. The gene calls are TRBV11-2 and TRBJ2-5; 8 bases agree with TRBD2. The CDR3 is made up of 16 amino acids. V shed 5 bases, J shed 2 bases, and the junction held 10 bases outside the gene matches. Germline values: CDR1 SGHAT, CDR2 FQNNGV. The full variable domain, its missing parts supplied by reference TRBV11-2 and TRBJ2-5, is EAGVAQSPRYKIIEKRQSVAFWCNPISGHATLYWYQQILGQGPKLLIQFQNNGVVDDSQLPKDRFSAERLKGVDSTLKIQPAKLEDSAVYLCASSPTRIAGQETQYFGPGTRLLVL.

The chain has TRBV21-1 and TRBJ1-1; the D segment call TRBD1 is taken from the table without a DNA check. TRBV21-1 is annotated as a pseudogene. The CDR3 sequence is 14 residues long. This chain's CDR3 is CASSNLTFSTEAFF. For the CDR3, the DNA is TGTGCCAGCAGCAATCTGACATTTAGCACTGAAGCTTTCTTT.

CDR3 coding DNA: TGTGCCATCAGTGAGTCGAACAGGGACGGCTACACCTTC. It translates to CAISESNRDGYTF. The chain carries TRBV10-3 and TRBJ1-2; D is possibly TRBD1 (6 bases). This CDR3 has 13 residues. Trimming stripped 0 bases from V and 8 bases from J, with 10 bases between. CDR1 and CDR2 (germline): ENHRY, SYGVKD.

The chain uses TRBV11-3 and TRBJ1-1; 7 bases agree with TRBD1. Germline CDR1 reads SGHNT; CDR2 reads YENEEA. The CDR3 covers 15 residues. Trimming cost V 4 bases and J 2 bases; bases outside gene matches: 7. CDR3 amino acids: CASSSRTGRNTEAFF. The CDR3 nucleotides are TGTGCCAGCAGCTCGAGGACAGGAAGAAACACTGAAGCTTTCTTT.

The rearrangement uses TRBV2 and TRBJ2-1; TRBD2 might be the D (7 bases). This CDR3 has 15 residues. Trimming took 7 bases from V and 5 from J, leaving 18 bases between them. Germline CDR1 reads SNHLY; CDR2 reads FYNNEI. The CDR3 loop reads CASIRVAGADNEQFF. DNA of the CDR3: TGTGCCAGCATTAGGGTGGCGGGGGCCGACAATGAGCAGTTCTTC.

This chain joins TRBV4-1 and TRBJ2-1, with D unclear. Germline CDR1 is MGHRA and CDR2 is YSYEKL. V was cut by 3 bases and J by 0 bases, with 12 bases left in between. The CDR3 totals 16 residues. The CDR3 DNA is TGCGCCAGCAGCCAGCGTCATCCCCCCTCCTACAATGAGCAGTTCTTC. It codes for CASSQRHPPSYNEQFF.

The chain is built from TRBV7-9 and TRBJ1-1; D is possibly TRBD1 (6 bases). This CDR3 is 15 amino acids long. Trimming took 1 base from V and 6 from J, leaving 15 bases between them. Germline CDR1 reads SEHNR; CDR2 reads FQNEAQ (reference sequence). The CDR3 DNA reads as TGTGCCAGCAGCTTAGGTCAGGGGCTCTCTTCTGAAGCTTTCTTT. Protein: CASSLGQGLSSEAFF.

Here the CDR3 reads CAAAGSKGGADSGGYTF. The CDR3 DNA reads TGCGCCGCAGCTGGGTCTAAAGGGGGGGCGGACTCCGGTGGCTACACCTTC. This chain links TRBV10-2 with TRBJ1-2, with D possibly matching TRBD1 (6 bases). This CDR3 region has 17 residues. In germline, CDR1 is WSHSY, CDR2 SAAADI. The ends were cut back, 11 bases at V and 7 bases at J, with 32 bases in the middle.

This clone was observed a single time. This chain joins TRBV10-3 and TRBJ2-5, with 9 positions matching TRBD2. Trimming removed 7 bases from V and 1 base from J; junction bases left unmatched: 4. There are 14 residues in the CDR3. CDR1 ENHRY and CDR2 SYGVKD come from the germline V gene. CDR3 sequence: CAIKEAGGQETQYF. The CDR3 region has the DNA TGTGCCATCAAGGAAGCGGGGGGCCAAGAGACCCAGTACTTC.

This clone came up once. The rearrangement joins TRBV2 to TRBJ2-5; possibly TRBD1 for D (5 bases). Trimming removed 5 bases at V and 7 bases at J, with 14 bases between. CDR1 and CDR2 (germline): SNHLY, FYNNEI. This CDR3 is built from 13 residues. The CDR3 nucleotides are TGTGCCAGCAGTTTGACAGTCCTAAGGACCCAGTACTTC. Translation gives CASSLTVLRTQYF.